This T cell receptor (beta chain) originates from a study of long-term antiretroviral therapy in people with HIV. Overall study results and limits: CDR3 lengths in HIV samples spanned a narrower range than controls. Pre-ART expanded clones dominated the repertoire at every time point. Although diversity increased after ART, it remained lower than in transplant donor controls.

Germline CDR1 reads PRHDT; CDR2 reads FYEKMQ (reference sequence). This CDR3 region has 15 residues. The V end lost 5 bases, the J end lost 6 bases, and 20 bases lay between the germline ends. They ran version v3.0 of the immunoSEQ assay at survey level. Sequencing aimed to cover 40,000-50,000 T-cell genomes per sample. Sequenced by immunoSEQ multiplex PCR; TCRdb stores in-frame clones only, minus some. The data show some 16,000 clones, with about 85% seen just once and about 5.2% held by the top ten. About this clone: Its antigen is undetermined.

This clonotype was sampled from a woman aged 35 to 49 with HIV. V is TRBV13 and J is TRBJ2-7; perhaps TRBD1 as D (6 bases). The specimen comprised unsorted PBMCs, sampled 0.5 years after starting antiretroviral therapy. Here the CDR3 DNA reads TGTGCCAGCAGCAGTACGTATACAGGGCTTTTCGAGCAGTACTTC. It specifies CASSSTYTGLFEQYF.